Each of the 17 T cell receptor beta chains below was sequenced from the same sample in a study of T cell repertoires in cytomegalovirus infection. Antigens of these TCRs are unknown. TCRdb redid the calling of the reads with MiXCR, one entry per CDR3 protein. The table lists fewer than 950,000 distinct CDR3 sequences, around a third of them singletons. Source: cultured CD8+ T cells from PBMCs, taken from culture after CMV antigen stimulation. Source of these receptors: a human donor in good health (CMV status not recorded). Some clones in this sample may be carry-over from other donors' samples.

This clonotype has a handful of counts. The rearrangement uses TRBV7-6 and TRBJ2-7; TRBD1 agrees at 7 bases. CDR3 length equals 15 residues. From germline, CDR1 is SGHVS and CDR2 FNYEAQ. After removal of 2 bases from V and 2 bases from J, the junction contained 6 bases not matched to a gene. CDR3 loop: CASSLRQGLPYEQYF. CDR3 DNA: TGTGCCAGCAGCTTAAGACAGGGCCTCCCCTACGAGCAGTACTTC.

The CDR3 region is CASRGAGVSSTDTQYF. The CDR3 DNA reads as TGCGCCAGCAGAGGGGCCGGCGTATCTAGCACAGATACGCAGTATTTT. The V and J genes are TRBV5-1 and TRBJ2-3; maybe TRBD1 (5 bases). CDR1 is SGHRS, CDR2 YFSETQ, per germline. Trimming pared 5 bases from V and 0 bases from J, leaving 16 bases between. There are 16 residues in the CDR3.

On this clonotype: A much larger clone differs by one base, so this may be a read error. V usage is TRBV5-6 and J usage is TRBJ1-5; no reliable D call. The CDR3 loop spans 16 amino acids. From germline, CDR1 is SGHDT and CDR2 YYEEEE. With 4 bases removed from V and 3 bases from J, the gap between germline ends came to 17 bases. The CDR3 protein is CASSLSGATDNQPQHF. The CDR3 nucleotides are TGTGCCAGCAGCCTCTCAGGAGCGACTGACAATCAGCCCCAGCATTTT.

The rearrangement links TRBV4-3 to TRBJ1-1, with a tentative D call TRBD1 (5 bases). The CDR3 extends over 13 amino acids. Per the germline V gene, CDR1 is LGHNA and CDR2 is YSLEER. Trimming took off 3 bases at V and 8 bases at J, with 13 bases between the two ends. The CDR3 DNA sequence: TGCGCCAGCAGCCACCCTGGGACGTCCGAAGCTTTCTTT. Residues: CASSHPGTSEAFF.

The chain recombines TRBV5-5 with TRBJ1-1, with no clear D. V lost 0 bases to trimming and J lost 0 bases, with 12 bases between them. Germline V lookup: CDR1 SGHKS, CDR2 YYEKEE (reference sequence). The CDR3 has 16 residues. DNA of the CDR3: TGTGCCAGCAGCTTGGATTGGGGAGGTATGAACACTGAAGCTTTCTTT. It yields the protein CASSLDWGGMNTEAFF. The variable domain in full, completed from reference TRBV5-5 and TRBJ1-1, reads DAGVTQSPTHLIKTRGQQVTLRCSPISGHKSVSWYQQVLGQGPQFIFQYYEKEERGRGNFPDRFSARQFPNYSSELNVNALLLGDSALYLCASSLDWGGMNTEAFFGQGTRLTVV.

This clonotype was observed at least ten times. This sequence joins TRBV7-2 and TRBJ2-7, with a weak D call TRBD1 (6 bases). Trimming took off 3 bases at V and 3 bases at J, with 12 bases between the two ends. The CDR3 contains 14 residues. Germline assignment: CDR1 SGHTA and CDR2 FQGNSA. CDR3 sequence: CASSFPGHNYEQYV. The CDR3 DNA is TGTGCCAGCAGCTTCCCGGGACACAACTACGAGCAGTACGTC.

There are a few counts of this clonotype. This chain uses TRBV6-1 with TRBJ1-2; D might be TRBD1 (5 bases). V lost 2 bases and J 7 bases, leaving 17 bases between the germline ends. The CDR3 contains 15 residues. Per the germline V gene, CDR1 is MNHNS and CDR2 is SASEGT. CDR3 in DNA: TGTGCCAGCAGTGAACCTTGGGGCAGGCCGGGTGGCTACACCTTC. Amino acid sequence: CASSEPWGRPGGYTF.

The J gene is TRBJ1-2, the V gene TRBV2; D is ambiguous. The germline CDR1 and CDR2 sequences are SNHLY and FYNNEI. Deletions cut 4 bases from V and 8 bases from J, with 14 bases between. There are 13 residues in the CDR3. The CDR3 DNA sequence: TGTGCCAGCAGTGGACGTCCCTCGGGGGGCTACACCTTC. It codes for CASSGRPSGGYTF.

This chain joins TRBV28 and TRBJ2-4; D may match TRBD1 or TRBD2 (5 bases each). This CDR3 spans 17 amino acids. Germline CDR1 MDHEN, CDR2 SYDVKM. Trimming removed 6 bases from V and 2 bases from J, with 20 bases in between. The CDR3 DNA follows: TGTGCCAGCAGCGCCCCTCGGGACCACCTAACCAAAAACATTCAGTACTTC. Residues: CASSAPRDHLTKNIQYF.

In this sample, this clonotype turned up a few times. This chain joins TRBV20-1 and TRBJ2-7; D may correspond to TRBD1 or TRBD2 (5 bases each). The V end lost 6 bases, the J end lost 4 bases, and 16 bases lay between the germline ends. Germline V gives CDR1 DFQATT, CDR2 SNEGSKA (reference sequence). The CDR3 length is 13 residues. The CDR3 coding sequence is TGCAGTGCAAAAAACCGGGACGGTTACGAGCAGTACGTC. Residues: CSAKNRDGYEQYV.

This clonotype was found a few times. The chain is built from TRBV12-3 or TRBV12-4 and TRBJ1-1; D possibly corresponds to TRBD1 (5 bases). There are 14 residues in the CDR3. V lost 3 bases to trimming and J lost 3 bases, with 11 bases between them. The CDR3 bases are TGTGCCAGCAGTTTCATTGGGGCCCACACTGAAGCTTTCTTT. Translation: CASSFIGAHTEAFF.

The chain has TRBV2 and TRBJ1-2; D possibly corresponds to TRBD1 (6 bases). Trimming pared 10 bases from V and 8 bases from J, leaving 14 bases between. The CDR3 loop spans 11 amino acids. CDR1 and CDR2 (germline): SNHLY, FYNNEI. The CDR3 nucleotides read TGTGCCATCTGGGGGGCCCGGGGCTACACCTTC. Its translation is CAIWGARGYTF.

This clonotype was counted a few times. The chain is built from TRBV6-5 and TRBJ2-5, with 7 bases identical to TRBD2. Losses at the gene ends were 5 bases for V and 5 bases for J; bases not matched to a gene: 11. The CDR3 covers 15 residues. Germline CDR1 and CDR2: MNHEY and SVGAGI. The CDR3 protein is CASSTRLHSGETQYF. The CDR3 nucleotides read TGTGCCAGCAGTACCCGCCTACATAGCGGGGAGACCCAGTACTTC.

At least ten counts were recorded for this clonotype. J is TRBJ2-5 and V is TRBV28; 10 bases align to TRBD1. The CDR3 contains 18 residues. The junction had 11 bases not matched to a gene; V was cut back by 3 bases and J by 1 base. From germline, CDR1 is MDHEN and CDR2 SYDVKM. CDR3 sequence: CASSFFLPGQGIQETQYF. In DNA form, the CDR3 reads TGTGCCAGCAGTTTTTTTCTTCCGGGACAGGGGATCCAAGAGACCCAGTACTTC.

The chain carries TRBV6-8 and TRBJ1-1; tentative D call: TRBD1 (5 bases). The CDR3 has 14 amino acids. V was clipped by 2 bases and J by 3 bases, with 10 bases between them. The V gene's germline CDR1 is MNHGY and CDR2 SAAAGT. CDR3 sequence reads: CASSYIREDTEAFF. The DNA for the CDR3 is TGTGCCAGCAGTTACATCAGGGAAGACACTGAAGCTTTCTTT.

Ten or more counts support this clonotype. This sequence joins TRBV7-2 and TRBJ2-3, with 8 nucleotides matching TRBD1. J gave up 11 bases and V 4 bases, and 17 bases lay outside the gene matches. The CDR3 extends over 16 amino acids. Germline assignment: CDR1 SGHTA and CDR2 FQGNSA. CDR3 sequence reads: CASSSGGGQGLVWQYF. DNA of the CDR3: TGTGCCAGCAGCTCAGGGGGTGGACAGGGACTGGTCTGGCAGTATTTT.

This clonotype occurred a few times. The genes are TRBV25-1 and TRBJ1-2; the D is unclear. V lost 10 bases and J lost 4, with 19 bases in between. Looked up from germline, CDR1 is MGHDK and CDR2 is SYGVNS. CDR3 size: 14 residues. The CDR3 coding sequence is TGTGCCACCTATTCGACGGGAAGAACCTATGGCTACACCTTC. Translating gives CATYSTGRTYGYTF.